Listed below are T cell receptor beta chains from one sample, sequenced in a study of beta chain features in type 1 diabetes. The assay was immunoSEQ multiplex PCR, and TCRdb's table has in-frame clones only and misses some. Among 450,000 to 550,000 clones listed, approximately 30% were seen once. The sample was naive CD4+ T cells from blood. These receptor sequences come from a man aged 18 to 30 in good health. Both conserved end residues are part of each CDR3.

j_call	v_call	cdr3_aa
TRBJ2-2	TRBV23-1	CASSHPETGELFF
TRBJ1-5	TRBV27	CASSLLGSNQPQHF
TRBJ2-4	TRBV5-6	CASSLPGENIQYF
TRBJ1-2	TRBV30	CAWSDQLTGMKSYTF
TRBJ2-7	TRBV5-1	CASSSSSSGSSYEQYF
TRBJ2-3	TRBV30	CAWSAQRTSGTTDTQYF
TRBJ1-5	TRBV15	CATSRDGRYNQPQHF
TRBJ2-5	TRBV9	CASSVQDQETQYF
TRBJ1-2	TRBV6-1	CASTVDSNYGYTF
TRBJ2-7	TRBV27	CASSPRAPNYEQYF
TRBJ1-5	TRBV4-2	CASSQVGTGNQPQHF
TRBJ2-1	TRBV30	CAWTLHRGYNEQFF
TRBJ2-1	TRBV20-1	CSASANEQFF
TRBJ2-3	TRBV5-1	CASSLRTLSSTDTQYF
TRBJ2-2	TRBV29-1	CSVELQGDTGELFF
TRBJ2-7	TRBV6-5	CASRVGGIRSEQYF
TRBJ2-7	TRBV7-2	CASSLGWGLYEQYF
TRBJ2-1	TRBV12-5	CASGLPSGDYNEQFF
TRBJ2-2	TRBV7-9	CASSSDTGELFF
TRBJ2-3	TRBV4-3	CASSQPAVRAFRTDTQYF
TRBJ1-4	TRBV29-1	CSVEESGSEKLFF
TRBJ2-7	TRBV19	CASMSTSGSNEQYF
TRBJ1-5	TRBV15	CATGTVNQPQHF
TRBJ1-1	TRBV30	CASGQGGTEAFF
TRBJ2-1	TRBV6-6	CASSFLAGSSYNEQFF
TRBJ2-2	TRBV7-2	CASSSRTGRTGELFF
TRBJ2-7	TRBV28	CASSLWGQQYF
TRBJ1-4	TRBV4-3	CASSQGVGSTLSEKLFF
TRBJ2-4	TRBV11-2	CASRLAGGVAKNIQYF
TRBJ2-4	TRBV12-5	CASGPQSLGTVGPIQYF
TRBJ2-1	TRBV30	CAWTHRAYNEQFF
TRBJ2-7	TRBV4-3	CASSQEGGRRYEQYF
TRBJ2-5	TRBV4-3	CASSPTSGRPETQYF
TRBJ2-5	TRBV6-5	CASSYPRTGEQTQYF
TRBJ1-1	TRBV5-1	CASSLAGGAEAFF
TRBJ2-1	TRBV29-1	CSAVGTTSGEQFF
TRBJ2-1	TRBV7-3	CASSLGSSSYNEQFF
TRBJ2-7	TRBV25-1	CASSDRTGTYEQYF
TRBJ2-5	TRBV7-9	CASRPTGLETQYF
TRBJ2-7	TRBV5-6	CASSKGPYEQYF
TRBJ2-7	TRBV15	CATSRDKNSGWDEQYF
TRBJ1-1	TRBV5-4	CASSPAVNTEAFF
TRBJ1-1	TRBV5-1	CASSKDRGSITEAFF
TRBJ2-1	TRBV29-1	CSALGSSYNEQFF
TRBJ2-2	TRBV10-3	CATSLGDRANTGELFF
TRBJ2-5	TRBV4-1	CASSRVPGNQETQYF
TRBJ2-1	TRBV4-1	CASSQDRGGVGYNEQFF
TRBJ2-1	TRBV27	CASSLSPGSSYNEQFF
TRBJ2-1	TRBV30	CAWSSGGAYNEQFF
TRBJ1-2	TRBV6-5	CASSRGTGSYGYTF
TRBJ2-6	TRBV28	CASSLAGGSGANVLTF
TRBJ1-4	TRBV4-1	CASSQVGATNEKLFF
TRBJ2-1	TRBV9	CASSVGTSENEQFF
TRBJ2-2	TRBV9	CASSVVGQGAGELFF
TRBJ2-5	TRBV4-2	CASSQDFPAGIQETQYF